The 6 T cell receptor beta chains given below trace back to one sample, sequenced in a study of blood T cell repertoires in COVID-19. TCRdb's table, derived via immunoSEQ multiplex PCR, lists solely in-frame clones and lacks some. The data contain about 83,000 clones, about four fifths of them seen just once; the ten biggest clones take up roughly a fifth. Sequencing was carried out using peripheral blood. The receptors stem from a woman of 80 years or more with active or convalescent COVID-19.

This clone was detected only a few times. This rearrangement joins TRBV3-1 (or the pseudogene TRBV3-2) to TRBJ1-1; D is possibly TRBD1 (5 bases). The CDR3 is made up of 16 amino acids. V was pared by 1 base and J by 0 bases, with 12 bases between. Germline V gives CDR1 LGHDT, CDR2 YNNKEL (reference sequence). The CDR3 protein is CASSQVGGSMNTEAFF. Written as DNA, the CDR3 is TGTGCCAGCAGCCAAGTCGGGGGTTCTATGAACACTGAAGCTTTCTTT.

The CDR3 DNA sequence: TGCGCCAGCAGCCCGGACCCTCGGCGGGAACCCACAGATACGCAGTATTTT. Protein: CASSPDPRREPTDTQYF. This sequence joins TRBV5-1 and TRBJ2-3; TRBD2 is a possible D gene (6 bases). This CDR3 region has 17 residues. V was pared by 4 bases and J by 2 bases, with 20 bases between. Germline V CDR1 and CDR2: SGHRS, YFSETQ.

Only a few counts were recorded for this clone. The CDR3 sequence is CASSERRGGQPQHF. The CDR3, as DNA: TGTGCCAGCAGTGAAAGAAGGGGAGGTCAGCCCCAGCATTTT. This rearrangement joins TRBV6-1 to TRBJ1-5; tentatively, D is TRBD1 (5 bases). V was trimmed by 2 bases and J by 6 bases, leaving 11 bases between them. The CDR3 covers 14 residues. Germline V gene lookup returns CDR1 MNHNS and CDR2 SASEGT.

The gene calls are TRBV6-5 and TRBJ2-5; 8 bases align to TRBD2. The J segment lost 5 bases and the V segment lost 2 bases, leaving 10 bases of the junction unmatched. The length of the CDR3 is 16 residues. The V gene's germline CDR1 is MNHEY and CDR2 SVGAGI. CDR3 region: CASSYKVAGSWETQYF. CDR3 nucleotides: TGTGCCAGCAGTTACAAGGTAGCGGGGTCTTGGGAGACCCAGTACTTC.

The CDR3 reads CASSVEAGGPNEKLFF. Written as DNA, the CDR3 is TGTGCCAGCAGCGTAGAGGCCGGCGGGCCTAATGAAAAACTGTTTTTT. The chain recombines TRBV9 with TRBJ1-4; D unclear. Trimming took off 0 bases at V and 3 bases at J, with 12 bases between the two ends. The CDR3 sequence is 16 residues long. The germline V gene encodes CDR1 SGDLS and CDR2 YYNGEE.

CDR3 nucleotides: TGTGCCTGGAGTACCGAGACAGGGAGAAGCAATCAGCCCCAGCATTTT. This codes for CAWSTETGRSNQPQHF. The chain joins TRBV30 to TRBJ1-5, with 7 bases aligning to TRBD1. The V segment lost 2 bases and the J segment 1 base; nucleotides outside the gene matches: 8. CDR3 length: 16 amino acids. The germline V gene has CDR1 GTSNPN and CDR2 SVGIG (reference sequence).